What follows are 32 T cell receptor beta chains derived from one specimen sequenced in a study of T cells in Graves' hyperthyroidism and ophthalmopathy (dated by TCRdb to between 2018 and 2021). The library was generated by multiplex PCR. For sequencing, an Illumina HiSeq 2000 was employed. The TCR beta CDR3 regions were amplified from RNA transcripts. The TCR CDR3 was subjected to a first round of RT-PCR using the HTBI primer set and the Qiagen OneStep RT-PCR kit. Starting from the raw public reads, TCRdb applied fastp trimming at Q25, assembled clones with MiXCR and retained in-frame beta chains. Every entry covers one CDR3 protein and lists the most common genes and DNA from its rows. Here the sample has 650,000 to 750,000 distinct CDR3 sequences; 14% occur a single time. The ten biggest clones cover roughly 10% of the sample. Sequencing was carried out using blood. The source of these receptors is a young woman with Graves' hyperthyroidism.

This clonotype was seen ten or more times. The V call is TRBV11-3, the J call TRBJ1-1; TRBD1 agrees at 10 bases. Germline CDR1 SGHNT, CDR2 YENEEA. With V trimmed by 5 bases and J by 5 bases, 5 bases remained unmatched. The CDR3 is 14 amino acids. The CDR3 nucleotides are TGTGCCAGCAGCCAGGACAGGGGGAGGACTGAAGCTTTCTTT. It specifies CASSQDRGRTEAFF.

In this sample, this clonotype turned up a few times. A much more abundant neighbour one base away suggests this may be a read error. The V and J genes are TRBV11-2 and TRBJ1-1; no clear D. The CDR3 is 13 amino acids. Germline-derived CDR1 and CDR2 are SGHAT and FQNNGV. Deletions cut 1 base from V and 7 bases from J, with 10 bases between. The CDR3 region has the DNA TGTGCCAGCAGCTTAGCGGGAGTCGATGAAGCTTTCTTT. Encoded protein: CASSLAGVDEAFF.

In this sample, this clonotype turned up a few times. The J gene is TRBJ1-1, the V gene TRBV2; possibly TRBD1 for D (6 bases). V gave up 6 bases and J gave up 4 bases, with 9 bases separating them. The V gene's germline CDR1 is SNHLY and CDR2 FYNNEI. This CDR3 has 12 amino acids. The CDR3 loop is CASRTRGTEAFF. As DNA, the CDR3 is TGTGCCAGCAGGACCAGGGGCACTGAAGCTTTCTTT.

Comment on this clonotype: This may be a read error: a much more frequent sequence differs by one nucleotide. The V gene is TRBV6-9, the J gene TRBJ2-7; 7 nucleotides line up with TRBD2. Unmatched junction bases numbered 3, after V lost 3 bases and J lost 1 base. The CDR3 is 14 residues long. Germline V gives CDR1 MNHGY, CDR2 SVAAGI. DNA of the CDR3: TGTGCCAGCAGTTACGGGGAGGGGTCCTACGAGCAGTACTTC. Encoded protein: CASSYGEGSYEQYF.

This clonotype was counted at least ten times. The CDR3 protein is CASSPHRRDRDHNEQFF. CDR3 bases: TGTGCCAGCAGCCCTCACCGCCGGGACAGAGACCACAATGAGCAGTTCTTC. The chain joins TRBV7-3 to TRBJ2-1; TRBD1 matches 7 bases. V was pared by 5 bases and J by 5 bases, with 15 bases of the junction left unmatched. This CDR3 region has 17 residues. The V gene's germline CDR1 is SGHTA and CDR2 FQGTGA.

This clonotype was picked up a small number of times. CDR3 DNA sequence: TGTGCCAGCATTTCTGACAGGGTCTCGAGTGAGCAGTTCTTC. Translating gives CASISDRVSSEQFF. The gene calls are TRBV6-1 and TRBJ2-1; 7 bases match TRBD1. V shed 7 bases and J 9 bases; nucleotides not matched to a gene: 12. The CDR3 has 14 residues. The germline gives CDR1 MNHNS, CDR2 SASEGT.

This clonotype showed up many times. This chain joins TRBV7-9 and TRBJ2-3; no clear D. The CDR3 is 14 amino acids. The germline V gene encodes CDR1 SEHNR and CDR2 FQNEAQ (reference sequence). Trimming stripped 1 base from V and 2 bases from J, with 7 bases between. The CDR3 sequence: CASSLGPYTDTQYF. In nucleotides, the CDR3 is TGTGCCAGCAGCTTAGGGCCCTACACAGATACGCAGTATTTT.

Concerning this clonotype: This may arise from a read error, as a much more abundant clone is one base away. The V and J genes are TRBV12-3 or TRBV12-4 and TRBJ1-1, with no clear D. CDR3 length equals 16 residues. In DNA form, the CDR3 reads TGTGCCAGCAGGCCAATTACTTCGGGAGCGAACACTGAAGCTCTCTTT. This translates into CASRPITSGANTEALF.

This clonotype occurred once. V gene TRBV14 combines with J gene TRBJ1-2; TRBD1 matches at 8 bases. The CDR3 has 16 amino acids. Germline V gene data show CDR1 as SGHDN and CDR2 as FVKESK. Trimming removed 0 bases from V and 1 base from J; junction bases left unmatched: 4. Here the CDR3 DNA reads TGTGCCAGCAGCCAAGATCCGGGACAGGTTAACTATGGCTACACCTTC. This encodes CASSQDPGQVNYGYTF.

This clonotype was found many times. The chain couples TRBV11-1 to TRBJ2-7; 7 nucleotides agree with TRBD1. J lost 0 bases, V lost 7 bases, and 6 bases had no gene match. CDR1 is SGHAT, CDR2 FQDESV, per germline (reference sequence). The CDR3 has 14 amino acids. The CDR3 DNA sequence: TGTGCCAGCACCGCACAGGGGAGCTCCTACGAGCAGTACTTC. Protein sequence: CASTAQGSSYEQYF.

This clonotype was seen a handful of times. The rearrangement joins TRBV7-2 to TRBJ1-1; the D gene is possibly TRBD1 (5 bases). V lost 9 bases to trimming and J lost 7 bases, with 21 bases between them. This CDR3 is built from 14 residues. The germline gives CDR1 SGHTA, CDR2 FQGNSA. CDR3 in amino acids: CASRISGGLDEAFF. The CDR3 DNA is TGTGCCAGTAGAATATCGGGGGGTCTGGATGAAGCTTTCTTT.

The chain joins TRBV18 to TRBJ2-2; TRBD2 aligns across 10 bases. This CDR3 comprises 16 residues. V gave up 6 bases and J gave up 6 bases; unmatched junction bases: 10. CDR1 KGHSH and CDR2 LQKENI come from the germline V gene. The CDR3 nucleotides read TGTGCCAGCTCCCATGAAGCGGGAGGGCCGCCCGGGGAGCTGTTTTTT. Translating gives CASSHEAGGPPGELFF.

Ten or more counts support this clonotype. The chain is built from TRBV12-3 or TRBV12-4 and TRBJ2-1; 10 nucleotides align to TRBD2. The CDR3 extends over 16 amino acids. The junction had 10 bases not matched to a gene; V was cut back by 6 bases and J by 5 bases. The CDR3 sequence: CASRGGKLAGHNEQFF. The DNA for the CDR3 is TGTGCCAGCAGGGGGGGGAAACTAGCGGGGCACAATGAGCAGTTCTTC.

This clonotype was counted a few times. The rearrangement links TRBV30 to TRBJ1-5; D might be TRBD1 (5 bases). Germline V CDR1 and CDR2: GTSNPN, SVGIG (reference sequence). The ends were cut back, 2 bases at V and 0 bases at J, with 8 bases in the middle. The length of the CDR3 is 14 residues. The CDR3 region is CAWSPGYSNQPQHF. The CDR3, as DNA: TGTGCCTGGAGTCCAGGGTATAGCAATCAGCCCCAGCATTTT.

J is TRBJ1-6 and V is TRBV13, with TRBD1 matching over 7 bases. This CDR3 spans 15 amino acids. V was pared by 0 bases and J by 8 bases, with 4 bases of the junction left unmatched. Per the germline V gene, CDR1 is PRHDT and CDR2 is FYEKMQ (reference sequence). DNA of the CDR3: TGTGCCAGCAGCTTAGGGGACAGGCAGGATTCACCCCTCCACTTT. Residues: CASSLGDRQDSPLHF.

This clonotype has a count of ten or more. This CDR3 reads CSARNPDNYGYTF. CDR3 in DNA: TGCAGTGCTAGAAATCCAGATAACTATGGCTACACCTTC. The rearrangement links TRBV20-1 to TRBJ1-2; D gene ambiguous. V was pared by 2 bases and J by 1 base, with 8 bases between. This CDR3 is built from 13 residues. Germline-derived CDR1 and CDR2 are DFQATT and SNEGSKA (reference sequence).

This clonotype was counted only a few times. The gene calls are TRBV5-6 and TRBJ1-5, with 9 bases matching TRBD1. From germline, CDR1 is SGHDT and CDR2 YYEEEE. V gave up 1 base and J gave up 5 bases; unmatched junction bases: 4. The CDR3 length is 15 residues. The chain's CDR3 is CASSLYRGPDQPQHF. The CDR3 bases are TGTGCCAGCAGCTTGTACAGGGGGCCGGATCAGCCCCAGCATTTT.

At least ten counts were recorded for this clonotype. The V call is TRBV7-8, the J call TRBJ2-7; 7 bases are shared with TRBD1. The CDR3 has 14 residues. The V gene end was trimmed by 4 bases and the J gene end by 3 bases; junction bases not matched to a gene: 6. Germline V gene sequence: CDR1 SGHVS, CDR2 FQNEAQ. CDR3 sequence reads: CASSSAGDSYEQYF. CDR3 DNA sequence: TGTGCCAGCAGCTCGGCCGGGGACAGCTACGAGCAGTACTTC.

This clonotype was seen many times. This sequence joins TRBV28 and TRBJ2-7, with D possibly called TRBD1 or TRBD2 (5 bases each). The CDR3 is 13 residues long. V lost 6 bases and J 8 bases, leaving 17 bases between the germline ends. Germline lookup yields CDR1 MDHEN and CDR2 SYDVKM. CDR3: CASSHDSRGKQYF. As DNA, the CDR3 is TGTGCCAGCAGCCATGACAGTCGGGGAAAGCAGTACTTC.

This clonotype occurred many times. The chain is built from TRBV2 and TRBJ2-7, with TRBD1 as a possible D gene (6 bases). This CDR3 is built from 17 residues. The germline V and J ends were trimmed by 6 bases and 1 base, with 22 bases remaining between them. Germline CDR1 is SNHLY and CDR2 is FYNNEI. CDR3 DNA: TGTGCCAGCAGAGATCCTGATCGGACAGCCAATTCCTACGAGCAGTACTTC. Translating it yields CASRDPDRTANSYEQYF. Looking up the rest from reference TRBV2 and TRBJ2-7 gives the full variable domain: EPEVTQTPSHQVTQMGQEVILRCVPISNHLYFYWYRQILGQKVEFLVSFYNNEISEKSEIFDDQFSVERPDGSNFTLKIRSTKLEDSAMYFCASRDPDRTANSYEQYFGPGTRLTVT.

This clonotype was recorded many times. The rearrangement joins TRBV4-3 to TRBJ2-1; 7 bases align to TRBD1. Germline CDR1 and CDR2: LGHNA and YSLEER. The CDR3 is 16 residues long. The V gene end was trimmed by 4 bases and the J gene end by 4 bases; junction bases not matched to a gene: 10. The CDR3 loop reads CASSRSGQLRYNEQFF. DNA of the CDR3: TGCGCCAGCAGCCGTTCGGGACAGCTCCGTTACAATGAGCAGTTCTTC.

The chain employs TRBV28 and TRBJ2-2; D unclear. This CDR3 comprises 12 residues. Germline loops: CDR1 MDHEN, CDR2 SYDVKM. Trimming took 10 bases from V and 4 from J, leaving 10 bases between them. The chain's CDR3 is CATRELTGELFF. CDR3 DNA sequence: TGTGCCACCCGAGAGCTCACCGGGGAGCTGTTTTTT.

This clonotype was recorded at least ten times. The V and J genes are TRBV11-2 and TRBJ1-1; a weak D match, TRBD1 (5 bases). The V end lost 1 base, the J end lost 8 bases, and 11 bases lay between the germline ends. The CDR3 sequence is 13 residues long. Germline CDR1 and CDR2: SGHAT and FQNNGV. DNA of the CDR3: TGTGCCAGCAGCTTAGTCTCCCGGGACGAAGCTTTCTTT. Its translation: CASSLVSRDEAFF.

This clonotype was picked up many times. The J gene is TRBJ2-1, the V gene TRBV5-6; 7 nucleotides agree with TRBD1. CDR3 size: 16 residues. The trim removed 1 base at V and 0 bases at J, leaving 4 bases unmatched. CDR1 and CDR2 (germline): SGHDT, YYEEEE. CDR3 loop: CASSLRRQGSYNEQFF. DNA of the CDR3: TGTGCCAGCAGCTTGCGGAGACAGGGCTCCTACAATGAGCAGTTCTTC.

Ten or more counts support this clonotype. J is TRBJ2-1 and V is TRBV5-1; D not resolved. The germline gives CDR1 SGHRS, CDR2 YFSETQ. Trimming left V 0 bases short and J 3 bases short, with 7 bases between. This CDR3 has 14 residues. The CDR3 here is CASSLESLYNEQFF. The CDR3, as DNA: TGCGCCAGCAGCTTGGAGTCTCTCTACAATGAGCAGTTCTTC. Drawing the rest from reference TRBV5-1 and TRBJ2-1, the complete variable domain is KAGVTQTPRYLIKTRGQQVTLSCSPISGHRSVSWYQQTPGQGLQFLFEYFSETQRNKGNFPGRFSGRQFSNSRSEMNVSTLELGDSALYLCASSLESLYNEQFFGPGTRLTVL.

This clonotype was seen repeatedly, ten times or more. This chain connects TRBV30 to TRBJ1-2, with unresolved D. Germline V gene data show CDR1 as GTSNPN and CDR2 as SVGIG (reference sequence). V was pared by 5 bases and J by 0 bases, with 7 bases between. The CDR3 loop spans 12 amino acids. The CDR3 DNA sequence: TGTGCCTGGTCAGCAACTAACTATGGCTACACCTTC. Protein: CAWSATNYGYTF.

The V call is TRBV24-1, the J call TRBJ1-2; TRBD1 matches 8 bases. Trimming took 4 bases from V and 6 from J; bases not matched to a gene: 12. This CDR3 comprises 16 residues. Germline-derived CDR1 and CDR2 are KGHDR and SFDVKD. The chain's CDR3 is CATSDPAKTGGDGYTF. The CDR3 DNA reads TGTGCCACCAGTGACCCCGCTAAAACAGGGGGGGATGGCTACACCTTC.

This clonotype was detected ten times or more. V usage is TRBV7-3 and J usage is TRBJ2-7, with TRBD1 matching 7 bases. The germline gives CDR1 SGHTA, CDR2 FQGTGA. The CDR3 has 13 residues. Trimming cost V 3 bases and J 6 bases; bases outside gene matches: 5. CDR3 sequence reads: CASSLDRSFEQYF. The DNA of the CDR3 is TGTGCCAGCAGCTTGGACAGGTCTTTCGAGCAGTACTTC. The full variable domain, completed using reference TRBV7-3 and TRBJ2-7, is GAGVSQTPSNKVTEKGKYVELRCDPISGHTALYWYRQSLGQGPEFLIYFQGTGAADDSGLPNDRFFAVRPEGSVSTLKIQRTERGDSAVYLCASSLDRSFEQYFGPGTRLTVT.

This clonotype was seen just once. The gene calls are TRBV3-1 and TRBJ2-7; D may correspond to TRBD1 or TRBD2 (5 bases each). V lost 4 bases and J lost 4, with 17 bases in between. Germline V gene sequence: CDR1 LGHDT, CDR2 YNNKEL (reference sequence). CDR3 length: 15 amino acids. The CDR3 protein is CASSPYPGTDYEQYF. The CDR3 nucleotides are TGTGCCAGCAGCCCTTATCCCGGGACGGATTACGAGCAGTACTTC.

This clonotype was seen many times. The chain recombines TRBV6-1 with TRBJ2-1; 8 bases map to TRBD2. Germline values: CDR1 MNHNS, CDR2 SASEGT. This CDR3 has 16 amino acids. The trim removed 8 bases at V and 5 bases at J, leaving 14 bases unmatched. The CDR3 loop is CASSLGGGRLDNEQFF. CDR3 nucleotide sequence: TGTGCCAGCTCCCTCGGGGGGGGACGACTTGACAATGAGCAGTTCTTC.

This clonotype was observed a few times. The rearrangement links TRBV6-2 or TRBV6-3 to TRBJ2-7; 9 nucleotides align to TRBD1. The V segment lost 5 bases and the J segment 4 bases; nucleotides outside the gene matches: 12. The V gene's germline CDR1 is MNHEY and CDR2 SVGEGT. This CDR3 spans 16 amino acids. CDR3 residues: CASSPHAGDRAYEQYF. CDR3 bases: TGTGCCAGCAGTCCACACGCCGGGGACAGGGCATACGAGCAGTACTTC.

This clonotype was counted many times. The rearrangement uses TRBV2 and TRBJ1-1; 8 nucleotides line up with TRBD1. From germline, CDR1 is SNHLY and CDR2 FYNNEI. V dropped 4 bases and J dropped 6; count of bases not matched to a gene: 7. This CDR3 has 14 amino acids. The CDR3 coding sequence is TGTGCCAGCAGTGTATTCAGGGGGCCGGCTGAAGCTTTCTTT. Translation gives CASSVFRGPAEAFF.